A single sample is the source of the 3 T cell receptor beta chains below, sequenced in a study of blood T cell repertoires in COVID-19. Profiling relied on immunoSEQ multiplex PCR, and the TCRdb table lists in-frame clones only, not all of them. The table has 100,000 to 150,000 clones, around nine tenths seen once. The sample comprised peripheral blood. The receptors shown here come from a middle-aged man with COVID-19, enrolled during active disease.

The gene calls are TRBV11-2 and TRBJ1-2; 11 bases match TRBD1. CDR1 and CDR2 (germline): SGHAT, FQNNGV. J gave up 4 bases and V 5 bases, and 6 bases lay outside the gene matches. This CDR3 is 15 amino acids long. The CDR3 DNA is TGTGCCAGCAGCCCCGGGGACAGGGGGTCCTATGGCTACACCTTC. Translating it yields CASSPGDRGSYGYTF.

This clone was observed a single time. The gene calls are TRBV14 and TRBJ2-5; D gene ambiguous. Trimming removed 4 bases at V and 3 bases at J, with 3 bases between. The CDR3 consists of 11 residues. CDR1 is SGHDN, CDR2 FVKESK, per germline. Here the CDR3 reads CASSREETQYF. CDR3 nucleotide sequence: TGTGCCAGCAGCCGAGAAGAGACCCAGTACTTC.

The chain uses TRBV19 and TRBJ2-2; no reliable D call. In germline, CDR1 is LNHDA, CDR2 SQIVND (reference sequence). V was shortened by 3 bases and J by 3 bases, with 5 bases between the two germline ends. The CDR3 is 13 amino acids. In DNA form, the CDR3 reads TGTGCCAGTAGTATGGGCTACACCGGGGAGCTGTTTTTT. Protein product: CASSMGYTGELFF. The full variable domain, in which reference TRBV19 and TRBJ2-2 provide the parts outside the CDR3, is DGGITQSPKYLFRKEGQNVTLSCEQNLNHDAMYWYRQDPGQGLRLIYYSQIVNDFQKGDIAEGYSVSREKKESFPLTVTSAQKNPTAFYLCASSMGYTGELFFGEGSRLTVL.